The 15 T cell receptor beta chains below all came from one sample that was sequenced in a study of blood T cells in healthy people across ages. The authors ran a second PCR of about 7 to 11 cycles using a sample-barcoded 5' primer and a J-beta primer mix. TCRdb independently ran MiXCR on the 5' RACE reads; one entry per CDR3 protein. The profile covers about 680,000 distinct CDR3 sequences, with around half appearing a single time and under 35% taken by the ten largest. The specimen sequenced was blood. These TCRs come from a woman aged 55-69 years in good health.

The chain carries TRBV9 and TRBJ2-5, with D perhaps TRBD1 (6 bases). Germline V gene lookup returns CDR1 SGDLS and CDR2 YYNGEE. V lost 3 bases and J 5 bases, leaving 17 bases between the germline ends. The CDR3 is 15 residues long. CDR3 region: CASSAGQRGWETQYF. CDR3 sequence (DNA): TGTGCCAGCAGCGCCGGACAGCGAGGATGGGAGACCCAGTACTTC.

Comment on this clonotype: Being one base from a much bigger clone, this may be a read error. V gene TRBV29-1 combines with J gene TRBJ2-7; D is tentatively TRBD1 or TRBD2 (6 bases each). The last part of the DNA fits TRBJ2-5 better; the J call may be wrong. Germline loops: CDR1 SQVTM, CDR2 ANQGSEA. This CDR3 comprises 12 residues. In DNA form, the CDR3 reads TGCAGCTCTGCAGGGGCGGGGGAGACCCAGTACTTC. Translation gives CSSAGAGETQYF.

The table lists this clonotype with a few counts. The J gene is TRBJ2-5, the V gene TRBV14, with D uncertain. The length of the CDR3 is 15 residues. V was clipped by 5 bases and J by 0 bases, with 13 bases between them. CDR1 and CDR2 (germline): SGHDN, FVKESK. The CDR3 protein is CASSYWTEYQETQYF. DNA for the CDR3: TGTGCCAGCAGCTATTGGACCGAGTACCAAGAGACCCAGTACTTC.

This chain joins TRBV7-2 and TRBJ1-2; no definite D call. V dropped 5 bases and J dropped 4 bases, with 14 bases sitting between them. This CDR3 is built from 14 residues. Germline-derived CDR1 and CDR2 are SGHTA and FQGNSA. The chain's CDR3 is CASSPLSTIYGYTF. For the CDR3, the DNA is TGTGCCAGCAGCCCTCTTTCTACGATCTATGGCTACACCTTC.

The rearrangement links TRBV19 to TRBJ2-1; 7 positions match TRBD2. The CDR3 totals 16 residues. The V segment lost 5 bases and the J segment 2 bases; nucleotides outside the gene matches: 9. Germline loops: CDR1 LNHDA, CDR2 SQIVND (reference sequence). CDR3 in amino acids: CASSPASGKPYNEQFF. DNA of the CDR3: TGTGCCAGTAGTCCCGCTAGCGGAAAACCCTACAATGAGCAGTTCTTC.

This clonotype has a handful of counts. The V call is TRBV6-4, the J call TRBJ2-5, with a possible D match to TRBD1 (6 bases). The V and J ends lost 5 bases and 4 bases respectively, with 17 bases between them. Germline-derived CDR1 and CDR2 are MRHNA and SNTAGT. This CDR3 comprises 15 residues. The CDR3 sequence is CASSLMGQSGETQYF. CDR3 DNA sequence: TGTGCCAGCAGTCTTATGGGACAATCGGGAGAGACCCAGTACTTC.

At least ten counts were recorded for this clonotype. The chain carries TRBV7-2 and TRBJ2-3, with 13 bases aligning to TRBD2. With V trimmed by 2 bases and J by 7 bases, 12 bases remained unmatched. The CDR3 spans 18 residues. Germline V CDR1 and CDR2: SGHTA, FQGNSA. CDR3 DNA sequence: TGTGCCAGCAGCTTATCAGAGACTAGCGGGAGGAGGGGCCATACGCAGTATTTT. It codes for CASSLSETSGRRGHTQYF. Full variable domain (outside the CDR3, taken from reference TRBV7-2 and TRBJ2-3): GAGVSQSPSNKVTEKGKDVELRCDPISGHTALYWYRQSLGQGLEFLIYFQGNSAPDKSGLPSDRFSAERTGGSVSTLTIQRTQQEDSAVYLCASSLSETSGRRGHTQYFGPGTRLTVL.

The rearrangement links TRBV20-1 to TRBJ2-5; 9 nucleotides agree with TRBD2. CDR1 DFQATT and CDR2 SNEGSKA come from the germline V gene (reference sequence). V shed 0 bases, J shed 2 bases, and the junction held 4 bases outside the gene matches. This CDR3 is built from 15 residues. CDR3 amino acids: CSARDLRGGQETQYF. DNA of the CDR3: TGCAGTGCTAGAGATTTGCGGGGGGGACAAGAGACCCAGTACTTC.

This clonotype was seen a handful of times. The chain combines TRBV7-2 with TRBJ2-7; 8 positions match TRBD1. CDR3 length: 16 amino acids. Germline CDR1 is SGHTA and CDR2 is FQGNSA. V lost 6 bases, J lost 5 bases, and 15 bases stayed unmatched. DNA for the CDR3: TGTGCCAGCAGTTTTTCCCTCGGGACAGGCAGACACGAGCAGTACTTC. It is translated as CASSFSLGTGRHEQYF. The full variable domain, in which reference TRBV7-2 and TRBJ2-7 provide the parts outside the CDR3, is GAGVSQSPSNKVTEKGKDVELRCDPISGHTALYWYRQSLGQGLEFLIYFQGNSAPDKSGLPSDRFSAERTGGSVSTLTIQRTQQEDSAVYLCASSFSLGTGRHEQYFGPGTRLTVT.

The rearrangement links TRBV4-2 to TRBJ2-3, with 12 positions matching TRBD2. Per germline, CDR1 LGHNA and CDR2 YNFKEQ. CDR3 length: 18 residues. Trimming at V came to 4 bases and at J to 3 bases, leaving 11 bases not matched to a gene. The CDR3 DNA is TGTGCCAGCAGCCTGAAGTCAGGGACTAGCGGGTCTACAGATACGCAGTATTTT. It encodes CASSLKSGTSGSTDTQYF.

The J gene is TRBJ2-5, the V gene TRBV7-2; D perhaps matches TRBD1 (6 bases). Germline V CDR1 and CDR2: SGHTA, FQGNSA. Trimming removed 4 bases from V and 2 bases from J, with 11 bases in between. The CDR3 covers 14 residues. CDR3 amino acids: CASSYRTVQETQYF. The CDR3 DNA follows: TGTGCCAGCAGCTATAGGACAGTTCAAGAGACCCAGTACTTC.

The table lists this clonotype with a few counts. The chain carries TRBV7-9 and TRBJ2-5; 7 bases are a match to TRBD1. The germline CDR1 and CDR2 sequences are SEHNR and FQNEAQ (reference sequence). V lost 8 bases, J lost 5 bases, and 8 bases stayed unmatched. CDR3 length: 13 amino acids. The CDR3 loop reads CASSRGMGETQYF. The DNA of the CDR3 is TGTGCCAGCTCCAGGGGGATGGGCGAGACCCAGTACTTC.

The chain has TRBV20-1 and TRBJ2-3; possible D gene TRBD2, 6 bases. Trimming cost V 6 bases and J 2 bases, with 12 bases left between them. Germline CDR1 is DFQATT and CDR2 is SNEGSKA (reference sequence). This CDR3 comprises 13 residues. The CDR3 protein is CSAGTSYTDTQYF. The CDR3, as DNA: TGCAGTGCCGGGACTTCCTACACAGATACGCAGTATTTT.

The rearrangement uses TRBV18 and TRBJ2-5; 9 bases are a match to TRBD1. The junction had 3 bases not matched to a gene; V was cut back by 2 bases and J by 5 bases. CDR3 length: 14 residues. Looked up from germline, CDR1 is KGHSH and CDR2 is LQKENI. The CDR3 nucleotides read TGTGCCAGCTCACCAGGGACAGGGACTGAGACCCAGTACTTC. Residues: CASSPGTGTETQYF.

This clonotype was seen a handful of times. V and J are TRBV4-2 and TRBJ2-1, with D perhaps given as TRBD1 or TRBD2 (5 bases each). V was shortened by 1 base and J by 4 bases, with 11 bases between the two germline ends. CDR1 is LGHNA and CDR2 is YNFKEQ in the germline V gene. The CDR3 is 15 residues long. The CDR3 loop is CASSQVGTPYNEQFF. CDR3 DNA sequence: TGTGCCAGCAGCCAAGTTGGGACCCCTTACAATGAGCAGTTCTTC.